The 32 T cell receptor beta chains given below trace back to one sample, sequenced in a study of T-cell reconstitution after alpha-beta-depleted transplantation in children. A library of TCRbeta sequences, prepared with unique molecular identifiers, was generated. TCRdb reprocessed the PCR reads via MiXCR and lists one record per CDR3 protein. The sample lists approximately 300,000 distinct CDR3 sequences, around 10% occurring once. This material consisted of peripheral blood, taken 180 days after TCRalphabeta/CD19-depleted stem cell transplant. These receptors came from a male patient aged 2 to 9 who had a stem cell transplant for chronic granulomatous disease, so the T cells may come from the graft donor.

This clonotype has ten or more counts. The chain links TRBV29-1 to TRBJ2-7; TRBD2 is a possible D gene (6 bases). Germline CDR1 is SQVTM and CDR2 is ANQGSEA. The CDR3 is 12 residues long. V shed 6 bases and J shed 3 bases, with 12 bases lying between them. The CDR3 loop is CSVHGRGYEQYF. The CDR3 nucleotides read TGCAGCGTCCACGGGAGAGGCTACGAGCAGTACTTC.

This clonotype has a handful of counts. J is TRBJ2-1 and V is TRBV5-4; D unclear. From germline, CDR1 is SGHNT and CDR2 YYREEE (reference sequence). CDR3 size: 11 residues. Trimming stripped 1 base from V and 9 bases from J, with 5 bases between. The DNA of the CDR3 is TGTGCCAGCAGCTTGAATGTTGAGCAGTTCTTC. This encodes CASSLNVEQFF.

This rearrangement joins TRBV2 to TRBJ2-1; TRBD1 matches 10 bases. In germline, CDR1 is SNHLY, CDR2 FYNNEI. V dropped 7 bases and J dropped 5; count of bases not matched to a gene: 5. The CDR3 totals 14 residues. The CDR3 loop is CASNGQGVDNEQFF. The CDR3 DNA reads TGTGCCAGCAATGGACAGGGGGTTGACAATGAGCAGTTCTTC. Full variable domain (rest looked up from reference TRBV2 and TRBJ2-1): EPEVTQTPSHQVTQMGQEVILRCVPISNHLYFYWYRQILGQKVEFLVSFYNNEISEKSEIFDDQFSVERPDGSNFTLKIRSTKLEDSAMYFCASNGQGVDNEQFFGPGTRLTVL.

There are many counts of this clonotype. This chain's CDR3 is CASSEMGVSGGPQGEQFF. The CDR3 nucleotides read TGTGCCAGCAGCGAGATGGGGGTTAGCGGGGGACCTCAAGGTGAGCAGTTCTTC. This chain joins TRBV5-6 and TRBJ2-1, with TRBD2 matching 9 bases. V shed 4 bases and J 9 bases; nucleotides not matched to a gene: 20. The CDR3 covers 18 residues. Per germline, CDR1 SGHDT and CDR2 YYEEEE.

Ten or more counts support this clonotype. This chain links TRBV5-1 with TRBJ2-7; D gene unclear. Trimming pared 1 base from V and 2 bases from J, leaving 7 bases between. This CDR3 comprises 13 residues. Germline V CDR1 and CDR2: SGHRS, YFSETQ. DNA of the CDR3: TGCGCCAGCAGCTTGCGCAGAACCTACGAGCAGTACTTC. Its protein is CASSLRRTYEQYF.

This clonotype was seen repeatedly, ten times or more. J is TRBJ2-3 and V is TRBV20-1; D is unresolved. The V end was cut by 2 bases, the J end by 4 bases, with 16 bases between. The V gene's germline CDR1 is DFQATT and CDR2 SNEGSKA (reference sequence). This CDR3 comprises 15 residues. CDR3 DNA sequence: TGCAGTGCTAGAAACACGGGCCGCGCCGCAGATACGCAGTATTTT. It yields the protein CSARNTGRAADTQYF.

About this clonotype itself: This may stem from a read error, because a much larger clone lies one nucleotide away. This rearrangement joins TRBV4-1 to TRBJ2-1, with D uncertain. The CDR3 loop spans 15 amino acids. CDR1 and CDR2 (germline): MGHRA, YSYEKL. Here the CDR3 reads CATSQESLPLDEQFF. CDR3 DNA sequence: TGCGCCACCAGCCAAGAGAGCCTACCCTTGGATGAGCAGTTCTTC.

At least ten counts were recorded for this clonotype. The genes are TRBV4-2 and TRBJ2-1; 9 bases line up with TRBD1. Germline lookup yields CDR1 LGHNA and CDR2 YNFKEQ. There are 16 residues in the CDR3. J gave up 7 bases and V 3 bases, and 10 bases lay outside the gene matches. The CDR3 DNA reads TGTGCCAGCAGCCAGGAAGCCGGGACAGGGTGGAATGAGCAGTTCTTC. Its translation is CASSQEAGTGWNEQFF.

The chain carries TRBV28 and TRBJ2-7; unclear D gene. This CDR3 is built from 13 residues. Germline V gives CDR1 MDHEN, CDR2 SYDVKM. V lost 5 bases and J 0 bases, leaving 8 bases between the germline ends. DNA for the CDR3: TGTGCCAGCAGTCCCCCTAACTCCTACGAGCAGTACTTC. It translates to CASSPPNSYEQYF.

In regard to this clonotype: A much larger clonotype is one base distant, so this may be a read error. V and J are TRBV20-1 and TRBJ2-7; TRBD2 agrees at 7 bases. Per germline, CDR1 DFQATT and CDR2 SNEGSKA (reference sequence). The CDR3 spans 15 residues. This chain's CDR3 is CCARAPGLQNYEQYF. The CDR3 nucleotides are TGCTGTGCTAGAGCCCCGGGACTACAGAATTACGAGCAGTACTTC.

At least ten counts were recorded for this clonotype. The V gene is TRBV9, the J gene TRBJ1-2, with D maybe TRBD1 (5 bases). V dropped 3 bases and J dropped 4 bases, with 13 bases sitting between them. Germline V gene lookup returns CDR1 SGDLS and CDR2 YYNGEE. This CDR3 is 14 amino acids long. The CDR3 DNA reads TGTGCCAGCAGCGCTGCTGGGGCGCTCTATGGCTACACCTTC. The encoded protein is CASSAAGALYGYTF. Filled out from reference TRBV9 and TRBJ1-2, the complete variable domain reads DSGVTQTPKHLITATGQRVTLRCSPRSGDLSVYWYQQSLDQGLQFLIQYYNGEERAKGNILERFSAQQFPDLHSELNLSSLELGDSALYFCASSAAGALYGYTFGSGTRLTVV.

In this sample, this clonotype turned up many times. The chain is built from TRBV27 and TRBJ2-7, with D hard to call. Germline-derived CDR1 and CDR2 are MNHEY and SMNVEV (reference sequence). The CDR3 has 13 residues. The V and J ends lost 5 bases and 11 bases respectively, with 19 bases between them. CDR3 sequence: CASSPRSAIIKYF. CDR3 coding DNA: TGTGCCAGCAGTCCCCGGTCCGCAATAATCAAGTACTTC.

This clonotype was observed at least ten times. J is TRBJ2-1 and V is TRBV20-1, with 11 positions matching TRBD1. Losses at the gene ends were 6 bases for V and 3 bases for J; bases not matched to a gene: 7. Germline V gives CDR1 DFQATT, CDR2 SNEGSKA (reference sequence). The CDR3 length is 15 residues. As DNA, the CDR3 is TGCAGTGCAACAACCGGGACAGGGGGCTACAATGAGCAGTTCTTC. It codes for CSATTGTGGYNEQFF.

This clonotype was counted many times. The rearrangement links TRBV6-5 to TRBJ2-7; 7 bases are a match to TRBD2. CDR3 size: 13 residues. The V gene's germline CDR1 is MNHEY and CDR2 SVGAGI. Trimming took 6 bases from V and 3 from J; bases not matched to a gene: 5. Written as DNA, the CDR3 is TGTGCCAGCAGCCGGGGGGTCGTCTACGAGCAGTACTTC. Amino acids: CASSRGVVYEQYF.

This clonotype was detected many times. The CDR3 loop is CASSTGLADYNEQFF. The CDR3 DNA sequence: TGTGCCAGCAGCACGGGACTAGCGGATTACAATGAGCAGTTCTTC. The chain has TRBV9 and TRBJ2-1; TRBD2 aligns across 11 bases. The ends lost 4 bases at V and 4 bases at J; junction bases unmatched: 4. Germline V lookup: CDR1 SGDLS, CDR2 YYNGEE. CDR3 length equals 15 residues.

This clonotype came up many times. This chain connects TRBV7-9 to TRBJ2-1, with 10 nucleotides matching TRBD2. Germline V CDR1 and CDR2: SEHNR, FQNEAQ (reference sequence). The CDR3 runs 16 residues. Trimming cost V 5 bases and J 2 bases; bases outside gene matches: 6. The CDR3 bases are TGTGCCAGCAGCCCCGGGACTAGCGTGACCTACAATGAGCAGTTCTTC. Its translation: CASSPGTSVTYNEQFF.

This clonotype was recorded at least ten times. The gene calls are TRBV20-1 and TRBJ1-2; 9 nucleotides agree with TRBD1. CDR3 length: 16 residues. Looked up from germline, CDR1 is DFQATT and CDR2 is SNEGSKA (reference sequence). With 3 bases clipped from V and 6 bases from J, the junction kept 14 bases outside the gene matches. CDR3 coding DNA: TGCAGTGCTAGGATGAGTAGAGACAGGGGGAAGGATGGCTACACCTTC. Its protein product is CSARMSRDRGKDGYTF.

On this clonotype itself: A single base separates this from a much larger clone, so it may be a read error. CDR3 in amino acids: CASSLKTYEQSF. CDR3 coding DNA: TGTGCCAGCAGCTTAAAAACATACGAGCAGTCCTTC. The chain uses TRBV12-3 or TRBV12-4 and TRBJ2-7; D not certain. The CDR3 loop spans 12 amino acids.

This chain uses TRBV12-3 or TRBV12-4 with TRBJ2-7; perhaps TRBD2 as D (7 bases). Trimming removed 6 bases at V and 1 base at J, with 19 bases between. The CDR3 loop spans 16 amino acids. CDR3 nucleotides: TGTGCCAGCAGCTCATTTGGGGGGGGCGATTCCTACGAGCAGTACTTC. It is translated as CASSSFGGGDSYEQYF.

V is TRBV7-3 and J is TRBJ2-3; D possibly corresponds to TRBD1 (5 bases). The germline V gene has CDR1 SGHTA and CDR2 FQGTGA. The CDR3 loop spans 13 amino acids. Trimming cost V 5 bases and J 4 bases, with 10 bases left between them. The CDR3 coding sequence is TGTGCCAGCAGCACACGCAGGGCAGATACGCAGTATTTT. Its translation: CASSTRRADTQYF.

This clonotype was recorded at least ten times. The chain has TRBV6-4 and TRBJ2-2; 14 bases line up with TRBD2. CDR1 is MRHNA, CDR2 SNTAGT, per germline. The junction had 15 bases not matched to a gene; V was cut back by 5 bases and J by 4 bases. The CDR3 is 20 residues long. CDR3 loop: CASSPDGPGLAGVGTGELFF. The CDR3, as DNA: TGTGCCAGCAGTCCAGACGGCCCGGGACTAGCGGGAGTGGGCACCGGGGAGCTGTTTTTT.

This clonotype was seen many times. This chain joins TRBV30 and TRBJ2-7; maybe TRBD2 (6 bases). The germline V gene has CDR1 GTSNPN and CDR2 SVGIG (reference sequence). This CDR3 spans 12 amino acids. V shed 3 bases and J shed 3 bases, with 9 bases lying between them. The CDR3 sequence is CAWSPGGYEQYF. In nucleotides, the CDR3 is TGTGCCTGGAGCCCCGGGGGCTACGAGCAGTACTTC.

Comments on this clonotype: A read error is possible here, since a much larger clone lies one base away. V usage is TRBV5-1 and J usage is TRBJ1-2; 7 nucleotides match TRBD1. In germline, CDR1 is SGHRS, CDR2 YFSETQ. The CDR3 is 16 amino acids. For the CDR3, the DNA is TGCGCCATCAGCTTGGAGGTTAACAGGGGTACCTATGGCTACACCTTC. Protein: CAISLEVNRGTYGYTF.

This clonotype was counted ten times or more. The rearrangement links TRBV20-1 to TRBJ2-5, with 7 bases that match TRBD2. The length of the CDR3 is 14 residues. Germline V CDR1 and CDR2: DFQATT, SNEGSKA (reference sequence). V shed 2 bases and J 1 base; nucleotides not matched to a gene: 4. The chain's CDR3 is CSARTLAVQETQYF. CDR3 sequence (DNA): TGCAGTGCTAGAACCCTAGCGGTCCAAGAGACCCAGTACTTC.

The V gene is TRBV5-4, the J gene TRBJ2-4, with 14 bases fitting TRBD2. This CDR3 is 18 amino acids long. Germline loops: CDR1 SGHNT, CDR2 YYREEE (reference sequence). With V trimmed by 3 bases and J by 1 base, 6 bases remained unmatched. The chain's CDR3 is CASSSGLAGAGAKNIQYF. As DNA, the CDR3 is TGTGCCAGCAGCTCGGGACTAGCGGGAGCGGGGGCCAAAAACATTCAGTACTTC.

This chain links TRBV5-5 with TRBJ2-3; D is possibly TRBD1 or TRBD2 (5 bases each). This CDR3 has 14 amino acids. V lost 3 bases and J 2 bases, leaving 10 bases between the germline ends. The germline V gene encodes CDR1 SGHKS and CDR2 YYEKEE (reference sequence). The CDR3 DNA follows: TGTGCCAGCAGCTGGGGGAGTCCCACAGATACGCAGTATTTT. It codes for CASSWGSPTDTQYF.

There are many counts of this clonotype. The rearrangement links TRBV29-1 to TRBJ2-7; perhaps TRBD1 as D (5 bases). The length of the CDR3 is 11 residues. Trimming took 3 bases from V and 3 from J, leaving 6 bases between them. CDR1 and CDR2 (germline): SQVTM, ANQGSEA. The CDR3 here is CSVDRDYEQYF. Here the CDR3 DNA reads TGCAGCGTTGACAGGGACTACGAGCAGTACTTC.

There are many counts of this clonotype. The gene calls are TRBV5-1 and TRBJ2-5; D is unresolved. The CDR3 is 13 amino acids. With 2 bases removed from V and 3 bases from J, the gap between germline ends came to 8 bases. Per the germline V gene, CDR1 is SGHRS and CDR2 is YFSETQ. As DNA, the CDR3 is TGCGCCAGCAGCTTTCCTTCAGAAGAGACCCAGTACTTC. Amino acids: CASSFPSEETQYF.

This clonotype has at least ten counts. The rearrangement uses TRBV5-1 and TRBJ1-6; TRBD1 might be the D (5 bases). CDR3 length equals 13 residues. Germline CDR1 SGHRS, CDR2 YFSETQ. Trimming stripped 4 bases from V and 7 bases from J, with 9 bases between. The CDR3 sequence: CASSPRQNSPLHF. The CDR3 DNA reads TGCGCCAGCAGCCCGCGACAGAATTCACCCCTCCACTTT.

This clonotype has more than one count but fewer than ten. The CDR3 is CASSPVGIVSNQPQHF. DNA for the CDR3: TGTGCCAGCAGTCCAGTCGGAATTGTCAGCAATCAGCCCCAGCATTTT. The gene calls are TRBV12-3 or TRBV12-4 and TRBJ1-5, with unresolved D. V shed 5 bases and J shed 1 base, with 15 bases lying between them. The CDR3 is 16 amino acids.

In its sample, this clonotype was seen many times. V is TRBV5-1 and J is TRBJ2-7; no reliable D call. The CDR3 totals 13 residues. The germline V and J ends were trimmed by 1 base and 3 bases, with 8 bases remaining between them. Looked up from germline, CDR1 is SGHRS and CDR2 is YFSETQ. DNA for the CDR3: TGCGCCAGCAGCTTGATGCCTTTCTACGAGCAGTACTTC. Translated, it gives CASSLMPFYEQYF.

There are many counts of this clonotype. The chain combines TRBV5-5 with TRBJ2-1; 11 bases map to TRBD2. Trimming removed 1 base from V and 6 bases from J; junction bases left unmatched: 12. The CDR3 totals 18 residues. Looked up from germline, CDR1 is SGHKS and CDR2 is YYEKEE (reference sequence). Written as DNA, the CDR3 is TGTGCCAGCAGCTTGATGGTAGCGGGGGGGCGTGGGACCAATGAGCAGTTCTTC. Protein: CASSLMVAGGRGTNEQFF.